Detailed here is one T cell receptor beta chain. The sample is drawn from a study of blood T cell repertoires in COVID-19. Study in general: There were acute and convalescent COVID-19 samples, and they came from the United States, Italy and Spain. Sources were T cells, B-cell-depleted T cells, or PBMCs; the material itself was cDNA or gDNA.

Per the authors' pipeline: The authors estimated nucleated cell counts from reference gene primer amplification. TCRdb's copy holds only in-frame clones and misses some; the assay was immunoSEQ multiplex PCR. That table furnishes V, J and clone size, whereas the DNA furnished D and trimming. Of 37,000 or so clones in the sample, about 88% were seen once. Germline V gene lookup returns CDR1 SGHDT and CDR2 YYEEEE. This CDR3 has 15 amino acids. J lost 2 bases, V lost 4 bases, and 2 bases had no gene match. This clonotype originated in a man in his fifties or sixties with active COVID-19. The V call is TRBV5-6, the J call TRBJ2-3; TRBD2 aligns across 12 bases. The sequenced sample was peripheral blood. Here the CDR3 reads CASSLAGGTTDTQYF. CDR3 nucleotide sequence: TGTGCCAGCAGCCTAGCGGGAGGGACCACAGATACGCAGTATTTT.